The TCR beta chain described here comes from a study of shared clonotypes between healthy human individuals (TCRdb year 2020). Some background on the complete study: Three men and a couple of women, aged 18 to 49 years, made up the cohort. For each donor, CD4 naive and CD4 memory were each run on three plates, CD8 naive on two plates, and CD8 memory on one plate. To estimate repertoire size and how much clonotypes are shared between individuals, the study performed deep sequencing of blood TCR repertoires from roughly five healthy adults. To increase sequencing depth and limit assay-specific biases, TCR repertoire library preparation and sequencing were carried out by different laboratories using diverse techniques. Between about 0.85 and 10 billion PBMCs per donor were obtained by leukapheresis.

CD8 naive samples were CD45RO-negative cells positively selected for CCR7, giving a CD45RA+CCR7+ population that excluded TemRA cells. Healthy HIV-negative adults with no recently reported acute infections or vaccinations were included as donors. Every donor was a Caucasian adult residing in Nashville, Tennessee, USA. Blood was collected by leukapheresis, and PBMCs were isolated by Ficoll-Histopaque density gradient centrifugation and then cryopreserved in liquid nitrogen vapor phase. Purity and quantity of every magnetically sorted T cell population were checked by analytical flow cytometry. Each sorted fraction had its genomic DNA isolated and then quantified by UV absorbance on a Nanodrop 2000c. The CDR3, from cysteine to phenylalanine, totals 14 residues. Only CDR3 DNA remains: 42 bases, in frame from the first base. The germline V gene (reference sequence) sets CDR1 to GTSNPN and CDR2 to SVGIG. At the junction V is shortened by 5 bases and J by 6 bases; bases outside the gene matches: 10.

As regards this clone: Its antigen is not yet known. Base-call qualities are not available, and no considerably larger clone is one nucleotide away.

Using the deep immunoSEQ assay, TCR CDR3 regions were amplified from genomic DNA by multiplex PCR. For each cell subset, the extracted genomic DNA was distributed evenly across all wells of several immunoSEQ 96-well plates, and each plate served as one replicate. For sorted subsets, around 200 ng genomic DNA, equal to some 30,000 T cell genomes, was loaded into each replicate PCR. Purified libraries were quantified with a Qubit 3.0 fluorometer, sized on a Bioanalyzer 2100, and re-quantified with the KAPA Library Quantification kit. Every immunoSEQ 96-well plate was sequenced on a separate single-read 150-cycle Illumina NextSeq 550 flow cell. In the authors' own workflow: The immunoSEQ output contained only junctional sequences without quality scores, so filtering could not match that applied to full-length reads. To assign V/J genes and CDR3, sequences were annotated against IMGT germline references using PyIR, a Python wrapper for IgBLAST v1.9. Reads were filtered out if the reads had weak V/J assignments (E-value above 1e-6), no CDR3, stop codons, out-of-frame junctions, or ambiguous translated residues. A V3J clonotype was defined by an identical inferred V gene, J gene, and CDR3 amino acid sequence. Percentage overlap between repertoires was calculated by dividing the number of shared unique clonotypes by the size of the smaller repertoire. Repertoire richness was assessed with RTK rarefaction, the Chao1 estimator, and Recon v2.1 estimates of unobserved clonotypes. Generation probabilities for all TCRbeta clonotypes obtained by the gDNA method from a few donors were computed using OLGA. TCRdb took this table from immuneACCESS and kept in-frame rearrangements with V and J called. Such tables lack part of the clones; where checked against another copy, unresolved V genes explain under half of the gap, and the rest is unexplained. That table is the source of V, J and clone size, and D and trimming were worked out from the DNA. The sample records about 550,000 clones, roughly 95% of which are singletons. 0.095% to 0.12% of the sample is held by the ten biggest clonotypes.

The investigation overall reported the following: Rarefaction of sorted-subset datasets indicated incomplete sequencing despite the large sequencing depth. The genetic and exposure-history diversity represented was limited by the small number of donors. Sampling was restricted to blood, and TCR repertoires in tissue are likely to differ from TCR repertoires in blood. Pairwise subsampling led to the expectation that sequencing depth would affect the degree of clonotype sharing among donors. Roughly 5.2% of naive CD4, 3.5% of naive CD8, roughly 2.4% of memory CD4, and 0.4% of memory CD8 clonotypes were shared across a few donors. Naive subsets generally had larger estimated clonotype richness than memory subsets. Compared with non-shared clonotypes, clonotypes shared by all four sorted-subset donors had higher generation probabilities.

The sequence is built from TRBV30 and TRBJ1-1; a stretch of 9 junction bases matches TRBD1. This TCR was recovered from a woman aged 25-40 years in good health. The sequenced sample consisted of naive CD8+ T cells sorted from blood. The cell subset or site label of this sample denotes: CD45RA+CCR7+. The DNA is TGTGCCTGGGGAAGTACAGGGGGCGCGTCTGAAGCTTTCTTT. Its protein is CAWGSTGGASEAFF.